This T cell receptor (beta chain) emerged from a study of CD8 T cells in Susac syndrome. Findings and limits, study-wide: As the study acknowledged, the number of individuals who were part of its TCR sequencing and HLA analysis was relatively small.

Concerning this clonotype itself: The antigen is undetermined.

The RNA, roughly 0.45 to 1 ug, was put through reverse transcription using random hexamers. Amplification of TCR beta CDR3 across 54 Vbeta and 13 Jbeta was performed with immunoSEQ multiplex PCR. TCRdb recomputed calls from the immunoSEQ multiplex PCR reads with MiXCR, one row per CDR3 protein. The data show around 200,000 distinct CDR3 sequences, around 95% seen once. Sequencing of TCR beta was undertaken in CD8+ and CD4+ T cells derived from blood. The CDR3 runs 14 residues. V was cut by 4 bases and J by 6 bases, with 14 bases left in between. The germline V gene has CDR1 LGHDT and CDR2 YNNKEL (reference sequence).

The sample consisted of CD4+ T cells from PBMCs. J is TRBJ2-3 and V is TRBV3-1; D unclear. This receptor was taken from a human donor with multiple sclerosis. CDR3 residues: CASSPWQEGDTQYF. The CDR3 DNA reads TGTGCCAGCAGCCCTTGGCAAGAAGGGGATACGCAGTATTTT.